This TCR beta chain was observed in a study of shared clonotypes between healthy human individuals. Assay used: immunoSEQ multiplex PCR; TCRdb lists only in-frame clones, some missing. The table records some 550,000 clones, around 97% of them present only once. This CDR3 has 12 residues. Trimming removed 5 bases from V and 6 bases from J, with 10 bases in between. The germline V gene has CDR1 MDHEN and CDR2 SYDVKM. The specimen was naive CD4+ T cells sorted from blood. As to subset: CD45RA+ positively selected. The sequence came from a woman in her thirties in good health. This chain joins TRBV28 and TRBJ1-2; D possibly corresponds to TRBD1 (6 bases). Here the CDR3 reads CASSLGQNGYTF. The DNA of the CDR3 is TGTGCCAGCAGTCTCGGACAGAATGGCTACACCTTC.